This T cell receptor (beta chain) comes out of a study of T cell responses to AZD1222 COVID-19 vaccine (dated by TCRdb to the early 2020s). Concerning the study at large: AZD1222 recipients whose second dose came at about 4 weeks and those whose second dose came at about 12 weeks were combined into one group, since spike-specific TCR depth and breadth did not differ between the two schedules. A total of more than 230 trial participants underwent TCR sequencing, of whom about 210 received two doses of AZD1222 and some 25 received two doses of the MenACWY control vaccine. Enrollment into the trials was organized by age into subgroups of 18-55, 56-69 and 70-plus years, and those subgroups contained roughly 150, 30 and 60 TCR-sequenced participants, respectively. The investigation overall reported the following: Epitopes outside the regions mutated in the B.1.351 and B.1.1.7 variants were reportedly recognized by nearly half of the unique spike-specific TCRs. Most participants were white British and females outnumbered males, and the authors suggested that clonal diversity may have been underestimated. Spike-specific TCR breadth and depth rose significantly after two AZD1222 doses compared with day 0 and with MenACWY recipients. The 56-69-year group was small, and its depth increase did not reach significance, likely because of low power. Only 5 to 7 AZD1222 recipients were SARS-CoV-2 seropositive at baseline, limiting conclusions about previously exposed vaccinees. Because no day 14 peak-response samples were available, the repertoires could be characterized only after the peak T cell response. The whole spike protein was spanned by vaccine-associated CD4 TCRs, and dominant responses were seen in regions 160-218 and 743-854.

The CDR3 regions of human TCRbeta chains were subjected to immunosequencing. The study's own analysis went as follows. TCRs in the repertoires were compared against a reference library of SARS-CoV-2-specific TCRs that had been generated with the MIRA antigen-specificity platform. Breadth was defined as the fraction of unique TCRs that were SARS-CoV-2-associated. Depth was defined as the fraction of total T cells that were SARS-CoV-2-associated. Using the MIRA data, each spike-specific TCR was mapped to the spike region that the TCR reacts to and placed in a CD4 or CD8 class. Log10-transformed breadth and depth values were compared by one-way ANOVA with Sidak's multiple comparisons tests. Not all clones reach the TCRdb copy of this immuneACCESS table, which keeps in-frame sequences only. Checked studies attribute under half of the gap to unresolved V genes and leave the rest unexplained. That table furnishes V, J and clone size, whereas the DNA furnished D and trimming. The sample table contains around 180,000 clones; only one count was recorded for 90% to 95% of them. Together, the top ten hold 9.2% of the sample.

The sample's time point label, decoded: baseline before first vaccination. The vaccinee samples were drawn from two UK trials, COV001 and COV002, one of which was a single-blind randomized controlled phase 2/3 trial testing AZD1222 (ChAdOx1 nCoV-19) in healthy adults. For TCRbeta chain sequencing, PBMC samples from trial participants were taken at day 0 and at day 28 after the second dose. At the junction V is shortened by 5 bases and J by 2 bases, with 19 bases in between. The germline V gene (reference sequence) yields MNHNY for CDR1 and SVGAGI for CDR2. Inclusive of the bounding cysteine and phenylalanine, the CDR3 is 17 residues long. Of all the DNA, just the CDR3 is kept, 51 bases in frame from base 1. Worth noting for this clone: Its antigen is currently not known. The record has no base qualities; no much larger clone is one base away.

Recombination joined TRBV6-6 with TRBJ1-3, with TRBD1 as a weak D call on 5 bases. This specimen consisted of peripheral blood, obtained on day 0 of AZD1222 vaccination. The origin of this receptor is an adult in good health. This receptor has the CDR3 CASSPTGGPAAGNTIYF. Here is the DNA: TGTGCCAGCAGTCCCACTGGGGGTCCTGCGGCTGGAAACACCATATATTTT.